This T cell receptor beta chain was found in a study of early T cells in non-severe SARS-CoV-2 infection (dated by TCRdb to about 2021). About the investigation overall: Bulk RNA from unsorted whole blood was used for TCR sequencing, so alpha and beta chains could not be paired.

CDR1 SGHKS and CDR2 YYEKEE were looked up in the germline V gene (reference sequence). The CDR3 contains 16 residues, cysteine and phenylalanine counted. Kept here is only the CDR3 DNA, which spans 48 bases and is read in frame from base 1. Here V drops 4 bases and J drops 0 bases, and the junction holds 10 bases not matched to any gene. This clonotype was recorded a few times. Its antigen target is currently unknown. No qualities accompany the bases; no much larger clone lies one base away. What the authors observed across the whole study: VDJdb matching was skewed toward anti-spike CD8 responses and likely underestimated virus-specific expansions, missing private and CD4 specificities.

Set within a cohort of healthcare workers in London, UK, this nested case-control study involved weekly PCR testing of nasopharyngeal swabs along with blood sampling. Healthcare workers were recruited between 23 and 31 March 2020, during the week of the UK lockdown, and were followed weekly for up to about 15 weeks. Library construction relied on 5' RACE. For sequencing, a NextSeq 500 was employed. In the TCR library protocol, unique molecular identifiers were attached to individual cDNA molecules to correct for PCR bias and sequencing error. Both TCR alpha and beta chains were sequenced, and tight co-correlation was observed between alpha and beta sequence abundances in each sample. As for how the authors treated the data: Decombinator V4 was used to perform V gene, J gene and CDR3 annotation of TCR sequences. Expanded TCRs were defined as changing significantly between any two time points under a Poisson model with p below 0.0001. TCR abundances were normalised to the total number of TCRs sequenced per sample and were expressed as counts per million. MAIT TCRs were defined by TRAV1-2 paired with TRAJ12, TRAJ20 or TRAJ33, and iNKT TCRs by TRAV10 paired with TRAJ18. VDJdb, accessed 1 November 2021, was searched for CMV, EBV and SARS-CoV-2 annotated TCRs, with TCRs annotated for multiple antigens excluded. TCRdb trimmed the raw reads at Q25, called clones with MiXCR and kept productive beta chains. Each record represents a unique CDR3 protein, reported with the most common genes and DNA among its rows. The V and J calls and clone size are TCRdb's, not the authors'. Counted in this sample were approximately 97,000 distinct CDR3 sequences; 9.5% to 12% of them appeared once. Around 4.6% of the sample goes to the ten largest clones.

Sequences were derived from whole blood, sampled at baseline. The sequence was obtained from an adult who was a healthcare worker with PCR-confirmed SARS-CoV-2 infection or an uninfected control (not recorded which). This chain joins TRBV5-5 to TRBJ2-7; the junction holds 7 bases that match TRBD2. The nucleotide sequence reads as follows: TGTGCCAGCAGCGGATTGACTAGCAGGGACTCCTACGAGCAGTACTTC. It encodes CASSGLTSRDSYEQYF.